Below are 13 T cell receptor beta chains sequenced from a single sample in a study of T cells expressing NK-cell markers. TCRdb re-called the 5' RACE reads; every CDR3 protein appears as one record, without DNA. The sample totals 300,000 to 500,000 distinct CDR3 sequences. The sample taken for sequencing was blood T cells: a sorted CD56 or NKG2C T cell subset, CD4+ or CD8+ T cells, or bulk PBMC T cells (not recorded which). Receptors were obtained from a woman aged 45 to 65 in good health.

The chain combines TRBV4-1 with TRBJ2-1. Germline CDR1 is MGHRA and CDR2 is YSYEKL. The CDR3 spans 16 residues. CDR3 protein: CASSQEKLLDYNEQFF.

The chain is built from TRBV7-9 and TRBJ2-1; TCRdb names TRBD1, which stays unverified in the absence of DNA. The CDR3 is 15 amino acids. Germline CDR1 is SEHNR and CDR2 is FQNEAQ (reference sequence). The CDR3 sequence is CASSLADGGHNEQFF.

V usage is TRBV6-6 and J usage is TRBJ2-3; TCRdb proposes TRBD1, but this gene call is untestable without DNA. Germline V gives CDR1 MNHNY, CDR2 SVGAGI (reference sequence). CDR3 length: 15 amino acids. The CDR3 region is CASSLGATGPDTQYF.

The chain has TRBV7-9 and TRBJ2-1; checking the TCRdb D call of TRBD1 is not possible without DNA. CDR3 length: 14 residues. CDR1 SEHNR and CDR2 FQNEAQ come from the germline V gene (reference sequence). The CDR3 loop is CASSSLGRVPEQFF.

The V gene is TRBV28, the J gene TRBJ2-7; TCRdb returns TRBD1, unconfirmable since there is no DNA. The CDR3 has 15 residues. Germline values: CDR1 MDHEN, CDR2 SYDVKM. The CDR3 sequence is CASSFRQGPIYEQYF.

The rearrangement uses TRBV6-5 and TRBJ1-2; TCRdb picks TRBD1, but there is no DNA to check that call. Per germline, CDR1 MNHEY and CDR2 SVGAGI. The CDR3 runs 16 residues. The chain's CDR3 is CASSALSLTGTVGYTF.

The J gene is TRBJ2-7, the V gene TRBV4-1; TCRdb's assignment of TRBD2 cannot be checked, as there is no DNA. The CDR3 sequence is 14 residues long. Per the germline V gene, CDR1 is MGHRA and CDR2 is YSYEKL. CDR3 loop: CASSPDQRSSEQYF.

The V and J genes are TRBV3-1 and TRBJ1-5; with no DNA, the TCRdb D assignment of TRBD1 cannot be verified. Germline CDR1 reads LGHDT; CDR2 reads YNNKEL (reference sequence). The length of the CDR3 is 15 residues. The CDR3 sequence is CASSPHPEGDQPQHF. The entire variable domain, with the rest obtained from reference TRBV3-1 and TRBJ1-5, is as follows: DTAVSQTPKYLVTQMGNDKSIKCEQNLGHDTMYWYKQDSKKFLKIMFSYNNKELIINETVPNRFSPKSPDKAHLNLHINSLELGDSAVYFCASSPHPEGDQPQHFGDGTRLSIL.

J is TRBJ1-1 and V is TRBV20-1; the TRBD1 assignment by TCRdb is unverifiable without DNA. The CDR3 sequence is 14 residues long. Germline CDR1 is DFQATT and CDR2 is SNEGSKA (reference sequence). CDR3 sequence reads: CSALITGGKTEAFF.

This chain joins TRBV4-1 and TRBJ2-7; TCRdb's assignment of TRBD2 cannot be checked, as there is no DNA. Germline CDR1 and CDR2: MGHRA and YSYEKL. There are 14 residues in the CDR3. This CDR3 is CASSPTSRNWEQYF.

Here the CDR3 reads CSVLRDRGAKLFF. This chain connects TRBV20-1 to TRBJ1-4; TCRdb's D gene call, TRBD1, goes unchecked for lack of DNA. This CDR3 has 13 residues. CDR1 is DFQATT, CDR2 SNEGSKA, per germline (reference sequence).

The V and J genes are TRBV11-3 and TRBJ2-2. Germline CDR1 and CDR2: SGHNT and YENEEA. The CDR3 consists of 14 residues. CDR3 loop: CASSSHTNTGELFF.

This chain links TRBV24-1 with TRBJ2-3. There are 13 residues in the CDR3. CDR1 and CDR2 (germline): KGHDR, SFDVKD. The CDR3 sequence: CATSASVMDTQYF.